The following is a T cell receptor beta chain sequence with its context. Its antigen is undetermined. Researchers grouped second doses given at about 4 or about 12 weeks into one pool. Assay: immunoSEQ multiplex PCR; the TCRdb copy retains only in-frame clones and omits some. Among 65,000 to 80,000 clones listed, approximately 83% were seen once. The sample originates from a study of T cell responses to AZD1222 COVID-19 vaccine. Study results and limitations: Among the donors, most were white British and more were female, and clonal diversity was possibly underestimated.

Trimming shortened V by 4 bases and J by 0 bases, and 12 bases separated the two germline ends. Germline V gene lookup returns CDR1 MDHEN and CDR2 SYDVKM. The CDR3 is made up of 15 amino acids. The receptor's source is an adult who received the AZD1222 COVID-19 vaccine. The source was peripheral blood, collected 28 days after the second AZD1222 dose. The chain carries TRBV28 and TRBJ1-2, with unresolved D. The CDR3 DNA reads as TGTGCCAGCAGTTCCGACCCACCCACTAACTATGGCTACACCTTC. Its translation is CASSSDPPTNYGYTF.